Given below is one T cell receptor beta chain in context. RNA amounts of roughly 0.45 to 1 ug underwent reverse transcription with random hexamers. immunoSEQ multiplex PCR amplified TCR beta CDR3 across 54 Vbeta, 13 Jbeta. TCRdb re-called the immunoSEQ multiplex PCR reads through MiXCR, storing one row per CDR3 protein. This sample has 100,000 to 150,000 distinct CDR3 sequences; 80% to 85% occur once, and the top ten carry roughly 0.5%. The data belong to a study of CD8 T cells in Susac syndrome. Trimming at V came to 3 bases and at J to 7 bases, leaving 10 bases not matched to a gene. Germline loops: CDR1 SGDLS, CDR2 YYNGEE. The CDR3 covers 15 residues. The authors carried out high-throughput sequencing of TCR beta. They applied it to CD8+ and CD4+ T cells obtained from blood. It was negative isolation that provided the CD8+ and CD4+ T cells, whereas TEMRA cells were enriched by FACS.

The chain uses TRBV9 and TRBJ2-1, with 7 nucleotides matching TRBD2. Sequenced sample: CD8+ T cells from PBMCs. The TCR sequence derives from a human donor with multiple sclerosis. CDR3: CASSGPSGNWNEQFF. CDR3 coding DNA: TGTGCCAGCAGCGGCCCTAGCGGCAATTGGAATGAGCAGTTCTTC. Filled out from reference TRBV9 and TRBJ2-1, the complete variable domain reads DSGVTQTPKHLITATGQRVTLRCSPRSGDLSVYWYQQSLDQGLQFLIQYYNGEERAKGNILERFSAQQFPDLHSELNLSSLELGDSALYFCASSGPSGNWNEQFFGPGTRLTVL.